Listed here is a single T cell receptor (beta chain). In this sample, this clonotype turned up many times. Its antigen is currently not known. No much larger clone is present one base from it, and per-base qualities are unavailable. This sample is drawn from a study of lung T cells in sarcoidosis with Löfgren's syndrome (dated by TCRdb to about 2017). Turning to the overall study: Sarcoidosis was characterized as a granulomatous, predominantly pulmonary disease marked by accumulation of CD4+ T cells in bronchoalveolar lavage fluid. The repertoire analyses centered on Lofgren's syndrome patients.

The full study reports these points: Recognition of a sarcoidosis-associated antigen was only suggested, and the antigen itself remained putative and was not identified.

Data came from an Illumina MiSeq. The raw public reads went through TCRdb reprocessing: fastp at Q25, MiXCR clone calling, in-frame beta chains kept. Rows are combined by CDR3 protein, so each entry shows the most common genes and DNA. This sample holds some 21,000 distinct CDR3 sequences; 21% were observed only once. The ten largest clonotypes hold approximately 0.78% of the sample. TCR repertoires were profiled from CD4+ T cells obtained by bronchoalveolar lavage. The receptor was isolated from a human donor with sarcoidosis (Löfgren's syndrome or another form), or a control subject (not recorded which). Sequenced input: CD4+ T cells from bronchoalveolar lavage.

The CDR3 here reads CASSQDQRLGPQHF. The DNA is as follows: TGCGCCAGCAGCCAAGATCAGCGCTTGGGGCCCCAGCATTTT. The chain was built from TRBV4-3 and TRBJ1-5; the D gene identity is not certain. Via the germline V gene, CDR1 is LGHNA and CDR2 YSLEER. Between the V and J ends, shortened by 0 bases and 9 bases respectively, the junction contains 12 bases. The CDR3 contains 14 residues, cysteine and phenylalanine counted. Only the CDR3 portion is preserved as DNA: 42 bases, with reading frame beginning at the first base.